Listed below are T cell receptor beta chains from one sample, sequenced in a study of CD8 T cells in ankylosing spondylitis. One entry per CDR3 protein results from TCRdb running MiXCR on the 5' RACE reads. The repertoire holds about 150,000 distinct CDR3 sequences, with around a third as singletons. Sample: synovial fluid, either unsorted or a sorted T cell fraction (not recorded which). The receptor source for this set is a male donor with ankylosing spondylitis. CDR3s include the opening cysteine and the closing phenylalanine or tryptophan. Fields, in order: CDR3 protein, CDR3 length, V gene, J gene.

CDR3aa: CASSLVGGSTEAFF
len: 14
v_gene: TRBV5-1
j_gene: TRBJ1-1

CDR3aa: CSARAQAGKHTEAFF
len: 15
v_gene: TRBV20-1
j_gene: TRBJ1-1

CDR3aa: CASSPDSTRRGYYGYTF
len: 17
v_gene: TRBV5-1
j_gene: TRBJ1-2

CDR3aa: CASSLGPQVRETQYF
len: 15
v_gene: TRBV12-3/TRBV12-4
j_gene: TRBJ2-5

CDR3aa: CASSQLAGLTGELFF
len: 15
v_gene: TRBV3-1
j_gene: TRBJ2-2

CDR3aa: CASSYQGQGLREDGYTF
len: 17
v_gene: TRBV5-1
j_gene: TRBJ1-2

CDR3aa: CSASSTGTGAYNEQFF
len: 16
v_gene: TRBV20-1
j_gene: TRBJ2-1

CDR3aa: CASSYQTDSNEQFF
len: 14
v_gene: TRBV6-5
j_gene: TRBJ2-1

CDR3aa: CASSQDWVRSYEQYF
len: 15
v_gene: TRBV14
j_gene: TRBJ2-7

CDR3aa: CASSAGGIGNEQFF
len: 14
v_gene: TRBV9
j_gene: TRBJ2-1

CDR3aa: CASSLRGGTTEQFF
len: 14
v_gene: TRBV28
j_gene: TRBJ2-1

CDR3aa: CASSLGLAGGEDEQYF
len: 16
v_gene: TRBV7-8
j_gene: TRBJ2-7

CDR3aa: CASSVWGGPYNEQFF
len: 15
v_gene: TRBV9
j_gene: TRBJ2-1

CDR3aa: CASSKTSGGRNEQFF
len: 15
v_gene: TRBV5-1
j_gene: TRBJ2-1

CDR3aa: CASSHPETQYF
len: 11
v_gene: TRBV4-2
j_gene: TRBJ2-5

CDR3aa: CSAPRGGIYNEQFF
len: 14
v_gene: TRBV20-1
j_gene: TRBJ2-1

CDR3aa: CASSPGYSSRTEAFF
len: 15
v_gene: TRBV3-1
j_gene: TRBJ1-1

CDR3aa: CASSSLIGAGTQYF
len: 14
v_gene: TRBV14
j_gene: TRBJ2-3

CDR3aa: CASSPGQARREQYF
len: 14
v_gene: TRBV28
j_gene: TRBJ2-7

CDR3aa: CASSPARGGEQYF
len: 13
v_gene: TRBV7-2
j_gene: TRBJ2-7

CDR3aa: CASSLEPASGRSSYEQYF
len: 18
v_gene: TRBV5-1
j_gene: TRBJ2-7

CDR3aa: CASSRRGPDGYTF
len: 13
v_gene: TRBV3-1
j_gene: TRBJ1-2

CDR3aa: CATQGGGGASEQFF
len: 14
v_gene: TRBV11-3
j_gene: TRBJ2-1

CDR3aa: CASSFDRANEQFF
len: 13
v_gene: TRBV7-2
j_gene: TRBJ2-1

CDR3aa: CASSSQGGETQYF
len: 13
v_gene: TRBV5-1
j_gene: TRBJ2-5

CDR3aa: CASSLQANTEAFF
len: 13
v_gene: TRBV27
j_gene: TRBJ1-1

CDR3aa: CSAIGEGQRDTQYF
len: 14
v_gene: TRBV20-1
j_gene: TRBJ2-3

CDR3aa: CASRPEEASGAEAFF
len: 15
v_gene: TRBV5-1
j_gene: TRBJ1-1

CDR3aa: CASSRDNQPQHF
len: 12
v_gene: TRBV7-9
j_gene: TRBJ1-5

CDR3aa: CASSLGGRSETQYF
len: 14
v_gene: TRBV7-9
j_gene: TRBJ2-5

CDR3aa: CSARTDRGPGNTIYF
len: 15
v_gene: TRBV20-1
j_gene: TRBJ1-3

CDR3aa: CASSQQYRGEGYDYTF
len: 16
v_gene: TRBV4-3
j_gene: TRBJ1-2

CDR3aa: CASSSDASSNSYEQYF
len: 16
v_gene: TRBV5-5
j_gene: TRBJ2-7

CDR3aa: CASSREGFSTEAFF
len: 14
v_gene: TRBV4-1
j_gene: TRBJ1-1

CDR3aa: CASSLQGYGTEAFF
len: 14
v_gene: TRBV5-5
j_gene: TRBJ1-1

CDR3aa: CASSSQGGGYGYTF
len: 14
v_gene: TRBV7-2
j_gene: TRBJ1-2

CDR3aa: CASSTGTGNYEQYF
len: 14
v_gene: TRBV5-6
j_gene: TRBJ2-7

CDR3aa: CASSSGPTEQYF
len: 12
v_gene: TRBV7-9
j_gene: TRBJ2-7

CDR3aa: CASSSTGADQPQHF
len: 14
v_gene: TRBV11-2
j_gene: TRBJ1-5

CDR3aa: CARSRTGVDTEAFF
len: 14
v_gene: TRBV6-1
j_gene: TRBJ1-1

CDR3aa: CASSQSGLHHF
len: 11
v_gene: TRBV3-1
j_gene: TRBJ2-7

CDR3aa: CASSPRTGRTF
len: 11
v_gene: TRBV19
j_gene: TRBJ2-7

CDR3aa: CASSRIAGAKNQETQYF
len: 17
v_gene: TRBV5-6
j_gene: TRBJ2-5

CDR3aa: CASKEGGSEQYF
len: 12
v_gene: TRBV28
j_gene: TRBJ2-7

CDR3aa: CSADYQGYQETQYF
len: 14
v_gene: TRBV20-1
j_gene: TRBJ2-5

CDR3aa: CASSLSIAQETQYF
len: 14
v_gene: TRBV5-1
j_gene: TRBJ2-5

CDR3aa: CASSDGSGRKTQYF
len: 14
v_gene: TRBV2
j_gene: TRBJ2-5

CDR3aa: CATKGGRGPQHF
len: 12
v_gene: TRBV6-2/TRBV6-3
j_gene: TRBJ1-5

CDR3aa: CASSPLRGGGQGETQYF
len: 17
v_gene: TRBV7-2
j_gene: TRBJ2-5

CDR3aa: CASSLGAWFGTNYGYTF
len: 17
v_gene: TRBV5-6
j_gene: TRBJ1-2

CDR3aa: CASRRETVNTEAFF
len: 14
v_gene: TRBV12-3/TRBV12-4
j_gene: TRBJ1-1

CDR3aa: CASSFWTSGRALVYEQYF
len: 18
v_gene: TRBV28
j_gene: TRBJ2-7

CDR3aa: CASSSTLTGSTDTQYF
len: 16
v_gene: TRBV5-1
j_gene: TRBJ2-3

CDR3aa: CSAIAPGLGRGEQFF
len: 15
v_gene: TRBV20-1
j_gene: TRBJ2-1

CDR3aa: CASSLGGTADYEQYF
len: 15
v_gene: TRBV5-1
j_gene: TRBJ2-7

CDR3aa: CASSLRDDTQYF
len: 12
v_gene: TRBV28
j_gene: TRBJ2-3

CDR3aa: CASSRGDSFTGELFF
len: 15
v_gene: TRBV27
j_gene: TRBJ2-2

CDR3aa: CASSLLAGRSDEQFF
len: 15
v_gene: TRBV7-6
j_gene: TRBJ2-1

CDR3aa: CASSFSHRDEQYF
len: 13
v_gene: TRBV12-3/TRBV12-4
j_gene: TRBJ2-7